This TCR beta chain was captured by sequencing in a study of cytomegalovirus exposure and HLA in healthy donors. To note about this clone: Antigen: not known.

Whole-study findings and limits: A later analysis, which compared TCR beta chains of equal frequency, found the HLA-associated ones more clonally expanded.

PCR involved 60 Vbeta and 13 Jbeta primers. TCRdb's table, derived via immunoSEQ multiplex PCR, lists solely in-frame clones and lacks some. The data show some 110,000 clones, roughly four fifths seen once. Trimming cost V 5 bases and J 4 bases; bases outside gene matches: 5. CDR1 and CDR2 from the germline V gene are GTSNPN and SVGIG (reference sequence). CDR3 length: 12 amino acids. The chain links TRBV30 to TRBJ2-7; 7 nucleotides line up with TRBD1. The clonotype was recovered from a woman aged 45 to 65 in good health and CMV-seropositive. Material: PBMCs. Here the CDR3 reads CAWEPGQYEQYF. For the CDR3, the DNA is TGTGCCTGGGAACCGGGACAGTACGAGCAGTACTTC.